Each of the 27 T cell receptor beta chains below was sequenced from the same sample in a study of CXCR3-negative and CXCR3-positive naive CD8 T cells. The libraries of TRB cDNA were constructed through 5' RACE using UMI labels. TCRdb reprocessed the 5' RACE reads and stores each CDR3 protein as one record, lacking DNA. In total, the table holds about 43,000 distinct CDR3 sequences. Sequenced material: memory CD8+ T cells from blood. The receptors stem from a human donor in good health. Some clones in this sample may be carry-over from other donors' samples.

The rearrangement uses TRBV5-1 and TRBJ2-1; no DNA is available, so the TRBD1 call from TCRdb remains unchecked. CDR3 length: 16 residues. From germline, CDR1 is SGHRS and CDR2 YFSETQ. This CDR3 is CASSSAGQPSYNEQFF.

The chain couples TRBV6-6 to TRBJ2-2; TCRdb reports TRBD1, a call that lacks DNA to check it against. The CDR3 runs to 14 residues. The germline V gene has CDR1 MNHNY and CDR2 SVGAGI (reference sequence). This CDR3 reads CAISGGSNTGELFF.

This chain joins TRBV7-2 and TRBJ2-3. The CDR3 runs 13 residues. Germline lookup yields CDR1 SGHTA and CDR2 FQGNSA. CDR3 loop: CASSFGPGDTQYF.

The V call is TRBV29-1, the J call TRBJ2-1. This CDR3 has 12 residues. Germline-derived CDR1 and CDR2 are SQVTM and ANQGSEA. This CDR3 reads CSAGPFYNEQFF.

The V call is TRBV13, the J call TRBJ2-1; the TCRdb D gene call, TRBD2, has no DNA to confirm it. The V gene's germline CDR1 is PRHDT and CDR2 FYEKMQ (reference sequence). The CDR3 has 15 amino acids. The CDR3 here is CASSAERGVIDEQFF.

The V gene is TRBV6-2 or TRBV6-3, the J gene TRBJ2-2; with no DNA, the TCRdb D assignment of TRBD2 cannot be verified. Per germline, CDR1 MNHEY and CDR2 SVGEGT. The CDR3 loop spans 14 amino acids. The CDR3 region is CASSYGGDTGELFF.

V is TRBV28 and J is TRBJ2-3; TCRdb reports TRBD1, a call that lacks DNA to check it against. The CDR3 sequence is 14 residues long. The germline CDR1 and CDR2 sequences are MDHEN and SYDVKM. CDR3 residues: CASTPRSSTDTQYF.

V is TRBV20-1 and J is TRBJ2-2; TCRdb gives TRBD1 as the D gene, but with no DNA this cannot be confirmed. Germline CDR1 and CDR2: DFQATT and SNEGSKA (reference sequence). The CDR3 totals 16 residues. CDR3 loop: CSASAEGTGDTGELFF.

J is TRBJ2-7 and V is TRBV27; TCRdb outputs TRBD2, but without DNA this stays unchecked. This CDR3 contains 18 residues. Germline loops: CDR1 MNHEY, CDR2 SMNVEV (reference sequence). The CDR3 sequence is CASSLRGASGTDGYEQYF.

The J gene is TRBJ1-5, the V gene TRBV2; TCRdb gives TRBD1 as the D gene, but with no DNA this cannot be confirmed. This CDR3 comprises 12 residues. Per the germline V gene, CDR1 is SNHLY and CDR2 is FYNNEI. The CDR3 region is CASSALPGPQHF.

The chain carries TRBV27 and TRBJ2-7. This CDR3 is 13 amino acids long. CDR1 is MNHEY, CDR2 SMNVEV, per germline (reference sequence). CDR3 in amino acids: CASSLTLSYEQYF.

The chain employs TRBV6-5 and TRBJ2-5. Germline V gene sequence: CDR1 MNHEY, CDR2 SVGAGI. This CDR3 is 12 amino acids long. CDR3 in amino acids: CASSTDGETQYF.

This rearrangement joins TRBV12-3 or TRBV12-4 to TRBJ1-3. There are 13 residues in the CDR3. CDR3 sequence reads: CASTIGSGNTIYF.

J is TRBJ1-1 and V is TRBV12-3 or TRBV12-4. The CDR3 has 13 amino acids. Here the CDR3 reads CASSLLTDTEAFF.

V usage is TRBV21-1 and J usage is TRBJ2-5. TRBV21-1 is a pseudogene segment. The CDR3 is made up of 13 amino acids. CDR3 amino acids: CASSNIDEETQYF.

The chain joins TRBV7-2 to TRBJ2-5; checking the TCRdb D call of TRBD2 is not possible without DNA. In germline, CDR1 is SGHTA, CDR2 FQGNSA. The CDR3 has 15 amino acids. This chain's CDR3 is CASSLRQGLQETQYF.

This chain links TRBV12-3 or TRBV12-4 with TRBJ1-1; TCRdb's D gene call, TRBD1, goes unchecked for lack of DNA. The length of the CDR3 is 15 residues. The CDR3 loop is CASSVRGAGNTEAFF.

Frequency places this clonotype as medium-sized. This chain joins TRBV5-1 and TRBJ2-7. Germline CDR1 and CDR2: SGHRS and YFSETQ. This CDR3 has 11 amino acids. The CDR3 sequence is CASSLANEQYF.

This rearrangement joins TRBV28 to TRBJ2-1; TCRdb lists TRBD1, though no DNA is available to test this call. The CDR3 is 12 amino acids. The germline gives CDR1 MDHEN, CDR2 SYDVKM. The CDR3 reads CASSKPDREQFF.

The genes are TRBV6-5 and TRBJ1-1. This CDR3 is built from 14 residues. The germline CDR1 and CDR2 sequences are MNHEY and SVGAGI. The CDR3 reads CASSILGGGVEAFF.

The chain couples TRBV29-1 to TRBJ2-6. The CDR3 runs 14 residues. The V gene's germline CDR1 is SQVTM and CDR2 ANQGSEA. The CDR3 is CSVKLSSGANVLTF.

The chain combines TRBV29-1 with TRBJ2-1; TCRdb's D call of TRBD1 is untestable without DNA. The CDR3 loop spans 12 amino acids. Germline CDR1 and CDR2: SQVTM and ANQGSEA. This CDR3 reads CSVEQGANEQFF.

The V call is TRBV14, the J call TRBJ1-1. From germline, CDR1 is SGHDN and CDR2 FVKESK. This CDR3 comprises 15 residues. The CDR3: CASSQDIGGGTEAFF.

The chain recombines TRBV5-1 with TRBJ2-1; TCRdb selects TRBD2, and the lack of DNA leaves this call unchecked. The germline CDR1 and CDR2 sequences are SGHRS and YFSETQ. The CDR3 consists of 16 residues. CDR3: CASSPLGGGLNNEQFF.

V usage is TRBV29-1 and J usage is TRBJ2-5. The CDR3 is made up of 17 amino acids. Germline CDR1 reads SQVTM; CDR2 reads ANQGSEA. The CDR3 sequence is CSVEGIRGRAHQETQYF.

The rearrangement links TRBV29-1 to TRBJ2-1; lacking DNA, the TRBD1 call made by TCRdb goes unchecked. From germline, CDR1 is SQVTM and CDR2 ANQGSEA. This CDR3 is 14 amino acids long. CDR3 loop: CSIRDSQTPGEQFF.

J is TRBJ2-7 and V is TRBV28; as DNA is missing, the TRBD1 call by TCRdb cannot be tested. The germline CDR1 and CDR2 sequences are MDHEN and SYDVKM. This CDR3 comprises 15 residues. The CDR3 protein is CASSLSGGSPHEQYF.